Listed here are 19 T cell receptor beta chains from one sample, sequenced in a study of blood T cell repertoires in COVID-19. Some clones are missing from TCRdb's copy, which holds only in-frame ones; the method was immunoSEQ multiplex PCR. This table holds about 130,000 clones, approximately 83% found once. The sample taken for sequencing was peripheral blood. The receptors come from a woman in her fifties or sixties with acute or convalescent COVID-19.

Written as DNA, the CDR3 is TGCGCCAGCAGCTTGACAGGCGGAGAGGATGGCTACACCTTC. Encoded protein: CASSLTGGEDGYTF. The rearrangement links TRBV5-1 to TRBJ1-2; a weak D match, TRBD1 (5 bases). The CDR3 runs 14 residues. Trimming cost V 1 base and J 6 bases, with 13 bases left between them. The germline gives CDR1 SGHRS, CDR2 YFSETQ.

This chain joins TRBV7-9 and TRBJ2-7; perhaps TRBD2 as D (6 bases). The CDR3 spans 15 residues. Germline lookup yields CDR1 SEHNR and CDR2 FQNEAQ (reference sequence). V was shortened by 0 bases and J by 2 bases, with 11 bases between the two germline ends. The CDR3 sequence is CASSLAGGFPYEQYF. DNA of the CDR3: TGTGCCAGCAGCTTAGCAGGAGGGTTTCCCTACGAGCAGTACTTC.

This clone was picked up a small number of times. The CDR3 spells CASSLDRSFTEAFF. CDR3 DNA: TGTGCCAGCTCACTGGACAGATCATTCACTGAAGCTTTCTTT. The V and J genes are TRBV18 and TRBJ1-1, with D possibly being TRBD1 (6 bases). Trimming left V 4 bases short and J 4 bases short, with 13 bases between. CDR1 and CDR2 (germline): KGHSH, LQKENI. The CDR3 consists of 14 residues.

The chain carries TRBV6-5 and TRBJ1-6; D perhaps matches TRBD1 (6 bases). This CDR3 region has 13 residues. The ends were cut back, 7 bases at V and 4 bases at J, with 8 bases in the middle. Germline values: CDR1 MNHEY, CDR2 SVGAGI. CDR3 region: CASTGQYNSPLHF. CDR3 bases: TGTGCCAGCACTGGACAGTATAATTCACCCCTCCACTTT.

The J gene is TRBJ2-2, the V gene TRBV30; D not resolved. The V gene's germline CDR1 is GTSNPN and CDR2 SVGIG (reference sequence). V was cut by 0 bases and J by 1 base, with 9 bases left in between. The CDR3 consists of 15 residues. Here the CDR3 DNA reads TGTGCCTGGAGTGTAAGGAGCCTGAACACCGGGGAGCTGTTTTTT. Encoded protein: CAWSVRSLNTGELFF.

The rearrangement links TRBV12-5 to TRBJ1-1; TRBD1 matches 10 bases. The CDR3 has 15 amino acids. Per the germline V gene, CDR1 is LGHNT and CDR2 is FRNRAP. With 5 bases clipped from V and 4 bases from J, the junction kept 7 bases outside the gene matches. In nucleotides, the CDR3 is TGTGCTAGTGGTCGGACAGGGGGGTTAAGCACTGAAGCTTTCTTT. Its protein product is CASGRTGGLSTEAFF.

The CDR3 protein is CASLEGLAGGLNTDTQYF. Here the CDR3 DNA reads TGTGCCAGCCTGGAGGGACTAGCGGGGGGGCTGAACACAGATACGCAGTATTTT. The chain recombines TRBV28 with TRBJ2-3; 16 bases line up with TRBD2. This CDR3 comprises 18 residues. CDR1 is MDHEN and CDR2 is SYDVKM in the germline V gene. With 8 bases clipped from V and 2 bases from J, the junction kept 10 bases outside the gene matches. Full variable domain (rest looked up from reference TRBV28 and TRBJ2-3): DVKVTQSSRYLVKRTGEKVFLECVQDMDHENMFWYRQDPGLGLRLIYFSYDVKMKEKGDIPEGYSVSREKKERFSLILESASTNQTSMYLCASLEGLAGGLNTDTQYFGPGTRLTVL.

The chain joins TRBV5-1 to TRBJ2-1; D unresolved. V shed 0 bases and J shed 5 bases, with 12 bases lying between them. The CDR3 has 15 residues. Germline loops: CDR1 SGHRS, CDR2 YFSETQ. CDR3 DNA sequence: TGCGCCAGCAGCTTGGGCTGGGCGTGGGACAATGAGCAGTTCTTC. Amino acid sequence: CASSLGWAWDNEQFF.

V is TRBV9 and J is TRBJ2-1; TRBD2 agrees at 10 bases. This CDR3 spans 16 amino acids. Germline values: CDR1 SGDLS, CDR2 YYNGEE. After removal of 5 bases from V and 7 bases from J, the junction contained 12 bases not matched to a gene. The CDR3 protein is CASRPTGTSVGNEQFF. The CDR3 DNA reads TGTGCCAGCAGACCAACCGGGACTAGCGTGGGGAATGAGCAGTTCTTC.

This clone has only one observation. The V and J genes are TRBV7-2 and TRBJ2-7, with a weak D call TRBD1 (5 bases). The germline V and J ends were trimmed by 1 base and 6 bases, with 10 bases remaining between them. Germline CDR1 is SGHTA and CDR2 is FQGNSA. This CDR3 spans 13 amino acids. The CDR3, as DNA: TGTGCCAGCAGCTTAGGTAGGGGCTCCGAGCAGTACTTC. Translated: CASSLGRGSEQYF.

This clone was counted once. The rearrangement links TRBV6-5 to TRBJ2-7; the match to TRBD2 covers 9 bases. Germline CDR1 reads MNHEY; CDR2 reads SVGAGI. V lost 7 bases to trimming and J lost 4 bases; unmatched junction nucleotides: 8. CDR3 length: 14 amino acids. The CDR3 sequence is CASNPSGDRYEQYF. The CDR3, as DNA: TGTGCCAGCAACCCTAGCGGGGATCGGTACGAGCAGTACTTC.

The chain links TRBV19 to TRBJ1-3, with D possibly TRBD1 on 6 matching bases. V was shortened by 4 bases and J by 4 bases, with 17 bases between the two germline ends. CDR3 length equals 16 residues. The germline gives CDR1 LNHDA, CDR2 SQIVND (reference sequence). CDR3 DNA: TGTGCCAGTAGTAAAACGACAGGTGACTTCGGAAACACCATATATTTT. Translating it yields CASSKTTGDFGNTIYF.

J is TRBJ1-1 and V is TRBV4-1, with D uncertain. The V end lost 0 bases, the J end lost 4 bases, and 12 bases lay between the germline ends. Germline lookup yields CDR1 MGHRA and CDR2 YSYEKL. The CDR3 has 15 residues. The CDR3 DNA reads TGCGCCAGCAGCCAAGAATCAGGTTTCATCACTGAAGCTTTCTTT. Its protein product is CASSQESGFITEAFF.

The table lists this clone with a count of one. The chain employs TRBV28 and TRBJ1-1; D is unresolved. V was pared by 5 bases and J by 0 bases, with 13 bases between. This CDR3 has 15 residues. The germline gives CDR1 MDHEN, CDR2 SYDVKM. The CDR3 here is CASSPGGPMNTEAFF. DNA for the CDR3: TGTGCCAGCAGTCCTGGCGGTCCGATGAACACTGAAGCTTTCTTT. Filled out from reference TRBV28 and TRBJ1-1, the complete variable domain reads DVKVTQSSRYLVKRTGEKVFLECVQDMDHENMFWYRQDPGLGLRLIYFSYDVKMKEKGDIPEGYSVSREKKERFSLILESASTNQTSMYLCASSPGGPMNTEAFFGQGTRLTVV.

V and J are TRBV7-9 and TRBJ1-1, with 10 bases identical to TRBD1. The CDR3 length is 14 residues. The V and J ends lost 5 bases and 4 bases, in that order; junction bases with no gene match: 4. Germline values: CDR1 SEHNR, CDR2 FQNEAQ (reference sequence). CDR3 amino acids: CASSETGGITEAFF. Here the CDR3 DNA reads TGTGCCAGCAGCGAGACAGGGGGCATCACTGAAGCTTTCTTT.

This chain joins TRBV11-3 and TRBJ2-1; 8 bases map to TRBD2. The CDR3 loop spans 19 amino acids. V trimming: 1 base; J trimming: 7 bases; junction bases outside the gene matches: 18. Germline V lookup: CDR1 SGHNT, CDR2 YENEEA. The CDR3 loop is CASSLGGFRAGGLTNEQFF. Written as DNA, the CDR3 is TGTGCCAGCAGCTTAGGTGGGTTTAGGGCGGGAGGATTAACAAATGAGCAGTTCTTC.

The J gene is TRBJ1-2, the V gene TRBV30, with a tentative D call TRBD1 (6 bases). V lost 0 bases to trimming and J lost 4 bases, with 12 bases between them. This CDR3 has 14 amino acids. Looked up from germline, CDR1 is GTSNPN and CDR2 is SVGIG (reference sequence). The CDR3 region has the DNA TGTGCCTGGAGTGTACCAGGGGTTGGCTATGGCTACACCTTC. Protein product: CAWSVPGVGYGYTF.

This clone showed up just once. The chain joins TRBV7-8 to TRBJ1-1; D unclear. V was cut by 5 bases and J by 0 bases, with 10 bases left in between. This CDR3 has 14 residues. Per the germline V gene, CDR1 is SGHVS and CDR2 is FQNEAQ. The CDR3 region has the DNA TGTGCCAGCAGCCCTCTAGGAATGAACACTGAAGCTTTCTTT. It is translated as CASSPLGMNTEAFF.

The rearrangement links TRBV23-1 to TRBJ1-1; 10 bases align to TRBD1. TRBV23-1 is marked as an open reading frame, function uncertain. This CDR3 has 16 residues. After removal of 0 bases from V and 5 bases from J, the junction contained 6 bases not matched to a gene. CDR3 DNA: TGCGCCAGCAGTCAATCGACAGGGGGCAGGGAGACTGAAGCTTTCTTT. Translated, it gives CASSQSTGGRETEAFF.